One and the same sample provided the 27 T cell receptor beta chains below, sequenced in a study of cytomegalovirus exposure and HLA in healthy donors. PCR amplification relied on 60 Vbeta primers (plus 13 Jbeta primers). The data were produced by immunoSEQ multiplex PCR, yet TCRdb's version contains in-frame clones alone and is incomplete. The sample holds roughly 220,000 clones, roughly 80% seen once. Material: PBMCs. The origin of the receptors is a young man in good health and CMV-seronegative.

Only one count was recorded for this clone. The gene calls are TRBV28 and TRBJ1-2; D is unclear. This CDR3 has 13 amino acids. Trimming removed 7 bases from V and 1 base from J, with 10 bases in between. Per the germline V gene, CDR1 is MDHEN and CDR2 is SYDVKM. The CDR3 region is CASNTNLNYGYTF. The CDR3 DNA follows: TGTGCCAGCAACACTAACCTTAACTATGGCTACACCTTC.

The rearrangement joins TRBV28 to TRBJ1-1; D is possibly TRBD1 (6 bases). Germline CDR1 MDHEN, CDR2 SYDVKM. Trimming shortened V by 5 bases and J by 6 bases, and 13 bases separated the two germline ends. This CDR3 contains 13 residues. The DNA for the CDR3 is TGTGCCAGCAGTACAGGGTCGTGGGCTGAAGCTTTCTTT. Protein sequence: CASSTGSWAEAFF.

J is TRBJ1-1 and V is TRBV27; D gene uncertain. Trimming removed 5 bases at V and 3 bases at J, with 13 bases between. The CDR3 consists of 14 residues. Germline V gene sequence: CDR1 MNHEY, CDR2 SMNVEV (reference sequence). The DNA for the CDR3 is TGTGCCAGCAGTCGCGGCGTGAGGCACACTGAAGCTTTCTTT. Protein product: CASSRGVRHTEAFF.

The chain recombines TRBV28 with TRBJ2-7, with TRBD1 matching over 10 bases. The junction had 9 bases not matched to a gene; V was cut back by 6 bases and J by 7 bases. Germline lookup yields CDR1 MDHEN and CDR2 SYDVKM. The CDR3 is 14 amino acids. Written as DNA, the CDR3 is TGTGCCAGCAGCACCTCGGGACAGGGGAGTGAGCAGTACTTC. Protein: CASSTSGQGSEQYF.

The chain carries TRBV28 and TRBJ2-2; 7 bases agree with TRBD1. CDR3 size: 16 residues. J was trimmed by 2 bases and V by 5 bases; bases with no gene match: 8. Per the germline V gene, CDR1 is MDHEN and CDR2 is SYDVKM. As DNA, the CDR3 is TGTGCCAGCAGTAGAGACAGGGAACTAAACACCGGGGAGCTGTTTTTT. Translation gives CASSRDRELNTGELFF.

Here the CDR3 DNA reads TGTGCCAGCAGCTTGATCGCCCTGGCCCCGAGCACAGATACGCAGTATTTT. This translates into CASSLIALAPSTDTQYF. The J gene is TRBJ2-3, the V gene TRBV5-6; D is unresolved. Trimming took 1 base from V and 0 from J, leaving 15 bases between them. This CDR3 region has 17 residues. From germline, CDR1 is SGHDT and CDR2 YYEEEE.

This clone occurred once. The chain links TRBV15 to TRBJ2-7; D might be TRBD2 (6 bases). The CDR3 spans 15 residues. The germline V gene encodes CDR1 LNHNV and CDR2 YYDKDF (reference sequence). Trimming cost V 1 base and J 1 base, with 11 bases left between them. The CDR3 spells CATSRGGVLSYEQYF. The CDR3 nucleotides read TGTGCCACCAGCAGAGGGGGGGTACTTTCCTACGAGCAGTACTTC.

The chain is built from TRBV7-3 and TRBJ2-3, with TRBD2 as a possible D gene (5 bases). The CDR3 length is 14 residues. Germline V gene data show CDR1 as SGHTA and CDR2 as FQGTGA. Deletions cut 5 bases from V and 2 bases from J, with 11 bases between. CDR3 loop: CASSLTGDTDTQYF. CDR3 DNA sequence: TGTGCCAGCAGCCTCACCGGGGACACAGATACGCAGTATTTT.

The sample holds one count of this clone. The chain carries TRBV27 and TRBJ2-5; D is unclear. Per the germline V gene, CDR1 is MNHEY and CDR2 is SMNVEV (reference sequence). The CDR3 runs to 13 residues. V lost 0 bases to trimming and J lost 7 bases, with 9 bases between them. The CDR3 DNA reads as TGTGCCAGCAGTTTATCCGGTCCACGGACCCAGTACTTC. Protein: CASSLSGPRTQYF.

The chain links TRBV5-4 to TRBJ2-7; TRBD1 agrees at 9 bases. Germline CDR1 is SGHNT and CDR2 is YYREEE (reference sequence). Trimming took 4 bases from V and 2 from J; bases not matched to a gene: 7. This CDR3 region has 15 residues. CDR3 nucleotide sequence: TGTGCCAGCAGCCCCGGCGGGACAGGGACCTACGAGCAGTACTTC. Its protein is CASSPGGTGTYEQYF. Full variable domain (remainder filled in from reference TRBV5-4 and TRBJ2-7): ETGVTQSPTHLIKTRGQQVTLRCSSQSGHNTVSWYQQALGQGPQFIFQYYREEENGRGNFPPRFSGLQFPNYSSELNVNALELDDSALYLCASSPGGTGTYEQYFGPGTRLTVT.

The chain recombines TRBV28 with TRBJ2-7; 10 positions match TRBD1. J gave up 6 bases and V 7 bases, and 9 bases lay outside the gene matches. Germline CDR1 and CDR2: MDHEN and SYDVKM. CDR3 size: 14 residues. This chain's CDR3 is CASTERTGGREQYF. The CDR3 coding sequence is TGTGCCAGCACGGAACGGACAGGGGGACGCGAGCAGTACTTC.

This chain joins TRBV5-1 and TRBJ2-7, with D tentatively TRBD1 (5 bases). This CDR3 has 16 amino acids. V shed 0 bases and J shed 2 bases, with 15 bases lying between them. CDR1 and CDR2 from the germline V gene are SGHRS and YFSETQ. The CDR3 here is CASSLGVGQIPYEQYF. CDR3 in DNA: TGCGCCAGCAGCTTGGGGGTGGGGCAGATCCCCTACGAGCAGTACTTC.

V and J are TRBV5-1 and TRBJ2-7; 9 bases agree with TRBD2. From germline, CDR1 is SGHRS and CDR2 YFSETQ. V shed 3 bases, J shed 7 bases, and the junction held 11 bases outside the gene matches. The CDR3 loop spans 15 amino acids. CDR3 sequence: CASSSPGTSNGEQYF. DNA for the CDR3: TGCGCCAGCAGCTCGCCCGGGACTAGCAATGGAGAGCAGTACTTC.

The chain uses TRBV5-1 and TRBJ1-2, with 9 bases identical to TRBD1. CDR3 size: 15 residues. The ends lost 4 bases at V and 2 bases at J; junction bases unmatched: 6. Germline V gives CDR1 SGHRS, CDR2 YFSETQ. The CDR3 DNA sequence: TGCGCCAGCAGCGAATACAGGGGGCTAAACTATGGCTACACCTTC. It translates to CASSEYRGLNYGYTF. The variable domain in full, completed from reference TRBV5-1 and TRBJ1-2, reads KAGVTQTPRYLIKTRGQQVTLSCSPISGHRSVSWYQQTPGQGLQFLFEYFSETQRNKGNFPGRFSGRQFSNSRSEMNVSTLELGDSALYLCASSEYRGLNYGYTFGSGTRLTVV.

V gene TRBV27 combines with J gene TRBJ2-1; TRBD2 aligns across 8 bases. In germline, CDR1 is MNHEY, CDR2 SMNVEV (reference sequence). V was clipped by 3 bases and J by 8 bases; unmatched bases: 12. The CDR3 has 16 amino acids. The CDR3 sequence is CASSFSAGGLFDEQFF. CDR3 nucleotide sequence: TGTGCCAGCAGTTTTTCGGCGGGGGGCCTTTTCGATGAGCAGTTCTTC.

This clone occurred a few times. The chain couples TRBV7-3 to TRBJ2-1, with 9 bases identical to TRBD2. The CDR3 consists of 16 residues. The germline gives CDR1 SGHTA, CDR2 FQGTGA. J was trimmed by 9 bases and V by 4 bases; bases with no gene match: 13. CDR3 loop: CASSSWGGSSGGEQFF. CDR3 DNA: TGTGCCAGCAGCTCCTGGGGAGGTAGTAGCGGGGGTGAGCAGTTCTTC.

The chain has TRBV28 and TRBJ2-5, with 9 bases aligning to TRBD2. The CDR3 consists of 17 residues. Germline V gene data show CDR1 as MDHEN and CDR2 as SYDVKM. Germline trimming cut 3 bases from V and 3 bases from J; bases unmatched to any gene: 11. The CDR3 sequence: CASSLVGGLAGEETQYF. The CDR3 region has the DNA TGTGCCAGCAGTTTGGTCGGGGGATTAGCGGGGGAAGAGACCCAGTACTTC.

This chain uses TRBV19 with TRBJ1-4; no clear D. Per the germline V gene, CDR1 is LNHDA and CDR2 is SQIVND (reference sequence). With 7 bases removed from V and 0 bases from J, the gap between germline ends came to 9 bases. The length of the CDR3 is 14 residues. The CDR3 coding sequence is TGTGCCAGTAAAGTCGAGGCAACTAATGAAAAACTGTTTTTT. Translating gives CASKVEATNEKLFF.

The chain has TRBV2 and TRBJ2-7; TRBD1 is a possible D gene (7 bases). This CDR3 is 13 amino acids long. V was shortened by 9 bases and J by 2 bases, with 14 bases between the two germline ends. CDR1 is SNHLY and CDR2 is FYNNEI in the germline V gene. CDR3 in DNA: TGTGCCAGTAGGGGGCGCGGGGCCTACGAGCAGTACTTC. Encoded protein: CASRGRGAYEQYF.

The chain couples TRBV28 to TRBJ2-7; no definite D call. V was clipped by 6 bases and J by 4 bases, with 13 bases between them. The CDR3 has 13 residues. Per germline, CDR1 MDHEN and CDR2 SYDVKM. Written as DNA, the CDR3 is TGTGCCAGCAGAAAGACGGCGGCTTACGAGCAGTACTTC. Translated, it gives CASRKTAAYEQYF.

This clone was found a few times. CDR3 sequence reads: CASSFRGGRYNEQFF. The CDR3 DNA reads as TGTGCCAGCAGCTTCCGCGGGGGCCGATACAATGAGCAGTTCTTC. The chain combines TRBV5-4 with TRBJ2-1; possibly TRBD2 for D (7 bases). CDR1 is SGHNT, CDR2 YYREEE, per germline (reference sequence). Trimming shortened V by 2 bases and J by 4 bases, and 13 bases separated the two germline ends. This CDR3 region has 15 residues.

The chain links TRBV6-6 to TRBJ2-1; D gene uncertain. The V and J ends lost 0 bases and 6 bases respectively, with 3 bases between them. The germline gives CDR1 MNHNY, CDR2 SVGAGI (reference sequence). The CDR3 sequence is 12 residues long. DNA of the CDR3: TGTGCCAGCAGTTACTCGAGCAATGAGCAGTTCTTC. The encoded protein is CASSYSSNEQFF.

Written as DNA, the CDR3 is TGTGCCATCAGTTCCACAGGGGGTCACGAGCAGTACTTC. Encoded protein: CAISSTGGHEQYF. The chain uses TRBV10-3 and TRBJ2-7; 8 bases align to TRBD1. The CDR3 runs 13 residues. The V and J ends lost 5 bases and 5 bases, in that order; junction bases with no gene match: 5. The germline V gene has CDR1 ENHRY and CDR2 SYGVKD.

The rearrangement uses TRBV28 and TRBJ2-3; no reliable D call. This CDR3 comprises 13 residues. Trimming removed 5 bases at V and 4 bases at J, with 10 bases between. The germline gives CDR1 MDHEN, CDR2 SYDVKM. This chain's CDR3 is CASSPSHADTQYF. As DNA, the CDR3 is TGTGCCAGCAGTCCCTCACACGCAGATACGCAGTATTTT.

The chain has TRBV7-9 and TRBJ1-2; 9 bases agree with TRBD1. Trimming at V came to 5 bases and at J to 4 bases, leaving 14 bases not matched to a gene. Per germline, CDR1 SEHNR and CDR2 FQNEAQ (reference sequence). The CDR3 has 17 residues. CDR3 amino acids: CASSQSRSGTGLYGYTF. The CDR3 DNA reads as TGTGCCAGCAGCCAAAGCAGGTCCGGGACAGGGCTCTATGGCTACACCTTC. Variable domain in full (rest from reference TRBV7-9 and TRBJ1-2): DTGVSQNPRHKITKRGQNVTFRCDPISEHNRLYWYRQTLGQGPEFLTYFQNEAQLEKSRLLSDRFSAERPKGSFSTLEIQRTEQGDSAMYLCASSQSRSGTGLYGYTFGSGTRLTVV.

The rearrangement uses TRBV7-9 and TRBJ2-1; 7 nucleotides match TRBD1. The CDR3 runs 15 residues. V gave up 5 bases and J gave up 5 bases; unmatched junction bases: 9. Germline CDR1 is SEHNR and CDR2 is FQNEAQ (reference sequence). The CDR3 region has the DNA TGTGCCAGCAGCGAATTGATGGGACAGAACAATGAGCAGTTCTTC. Amino acid sequence: CASSELMGQNNEQFF.

The rearrangement uses TRBV5-1 and TRBJ2-1; the match to TRBD1 covers 11 bases. The CDR3 is 17 residues long. CDR1 and CDR2 from the germline V gene are SGHRS and YFSETQ. Unmatched junction bases numbered 7, after V lost 5 bases and J lost 0 bases. This CDR3 reads CASRVDRGPSSYNEQFF. The CDR3 region has the DNA TGCGCCAGCAGGGTGGACAGGGGGCCGAGCTCCTACAATGAGCAGTTCTTC.